This record covers a single T cell receptor (beta chain). Time point: peripheral blood 6 weeks after treatment start. The sample originates from a study of PD-L1 blockade in urothelial cancer. V was pared by 5 bases and J by 5 bases, with 12 bases of the junction left unmatched. The CDR3 totals 17 residues. Germline CDR1 is LNHDA and CDR2 is SQIVND (reference sequence). Clones were read by immunoSEQ multiplex PCR, and TCRdb kept only the in-frame ones, dropping some. The profile shows about 36,000 clones, more than 75% of them singletons. V gene TRBV19 combines with J gene TRBJ2-5; 12 bases line up with TRBD2. This clonotype originated in a man aged 40-49 years with urothelial cancer. The sequenced sample was PBMCs, obtained around atezolizumab (anti-PD-L1) treatment. The CDR3 DNA sequence: TGTGCCAGTAGTCCGTCGACTAGCGGGAGACGGAGGGAGACCCAGTACTTC. This gives the protein CASSPSTSGRRRETQYF. Combining the CDR3 with reference TRBV19 and TRBJ2-5 gives the whole variable domain DGGITQSPKYLFRKEGQNVTLSCEQNLNHDAMYWYRQDPGQGLRLIYYSQIVNDFQKGDIAEGYSVSREKKESFPLTVTSAQKNPTAFYLCASSPSTSGRRRETQYFGPGTRLLVL.